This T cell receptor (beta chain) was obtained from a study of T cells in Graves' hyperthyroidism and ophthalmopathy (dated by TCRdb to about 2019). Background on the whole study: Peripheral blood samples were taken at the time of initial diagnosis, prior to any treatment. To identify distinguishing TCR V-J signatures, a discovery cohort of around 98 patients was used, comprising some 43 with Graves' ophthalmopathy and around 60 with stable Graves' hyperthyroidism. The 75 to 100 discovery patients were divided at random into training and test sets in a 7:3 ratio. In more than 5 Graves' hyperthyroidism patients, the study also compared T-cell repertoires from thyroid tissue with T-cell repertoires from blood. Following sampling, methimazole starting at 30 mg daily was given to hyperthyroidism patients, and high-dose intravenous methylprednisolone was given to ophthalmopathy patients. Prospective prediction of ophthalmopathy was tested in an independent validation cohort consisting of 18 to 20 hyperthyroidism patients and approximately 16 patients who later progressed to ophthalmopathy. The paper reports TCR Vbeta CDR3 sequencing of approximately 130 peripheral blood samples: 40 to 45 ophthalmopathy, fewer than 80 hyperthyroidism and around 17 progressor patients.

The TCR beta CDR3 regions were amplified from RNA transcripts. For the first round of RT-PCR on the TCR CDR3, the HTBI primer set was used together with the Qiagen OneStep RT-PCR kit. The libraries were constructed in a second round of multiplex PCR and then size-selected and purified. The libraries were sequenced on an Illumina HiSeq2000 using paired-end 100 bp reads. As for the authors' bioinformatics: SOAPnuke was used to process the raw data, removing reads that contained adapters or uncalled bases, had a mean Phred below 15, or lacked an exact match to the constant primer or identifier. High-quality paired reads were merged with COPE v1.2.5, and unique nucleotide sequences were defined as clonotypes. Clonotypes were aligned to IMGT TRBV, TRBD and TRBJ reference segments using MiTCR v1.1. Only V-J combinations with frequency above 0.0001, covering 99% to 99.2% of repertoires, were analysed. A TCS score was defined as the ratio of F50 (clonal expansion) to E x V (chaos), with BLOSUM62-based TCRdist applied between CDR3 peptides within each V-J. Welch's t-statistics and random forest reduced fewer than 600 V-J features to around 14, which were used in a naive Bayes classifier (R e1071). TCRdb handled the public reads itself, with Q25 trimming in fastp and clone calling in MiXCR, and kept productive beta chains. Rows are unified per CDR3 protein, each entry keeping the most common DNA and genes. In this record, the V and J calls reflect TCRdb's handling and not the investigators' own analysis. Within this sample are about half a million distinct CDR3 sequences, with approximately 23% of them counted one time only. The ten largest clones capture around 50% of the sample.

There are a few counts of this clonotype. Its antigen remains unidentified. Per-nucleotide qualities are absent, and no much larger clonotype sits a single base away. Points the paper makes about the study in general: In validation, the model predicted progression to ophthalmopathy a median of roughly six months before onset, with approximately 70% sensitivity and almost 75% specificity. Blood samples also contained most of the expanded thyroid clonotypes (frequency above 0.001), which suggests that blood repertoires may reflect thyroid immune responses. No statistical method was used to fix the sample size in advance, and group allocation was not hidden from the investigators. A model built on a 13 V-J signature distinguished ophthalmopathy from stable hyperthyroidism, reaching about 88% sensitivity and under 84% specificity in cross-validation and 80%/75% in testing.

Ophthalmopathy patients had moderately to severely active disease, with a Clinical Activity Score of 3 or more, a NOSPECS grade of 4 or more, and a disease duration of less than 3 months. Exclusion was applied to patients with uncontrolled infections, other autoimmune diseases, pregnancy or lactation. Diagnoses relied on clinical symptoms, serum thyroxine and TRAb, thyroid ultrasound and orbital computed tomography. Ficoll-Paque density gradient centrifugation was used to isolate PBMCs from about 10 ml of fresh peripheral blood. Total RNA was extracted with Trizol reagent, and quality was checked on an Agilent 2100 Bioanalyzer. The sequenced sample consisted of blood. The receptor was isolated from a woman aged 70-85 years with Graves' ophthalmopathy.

This receptor carries the CDR3 CATGGGRRNQPQHF. The DNA is as follows: TGTGCCACTGGGGGAGGACGGCGAAACCAGCCCCAGCATTTT. The rearrangement joined TRBV7-9 to TRBJ1-5; a tentative D match to TRBD1 spans 5 bases. The trim is 10 bases for V and 7 bases for J, with a gap of 20 bases between the germline ends. The CDR3 holds 14 amino acids from the cysteine to the phenylalanine. The retained sequence is limited to the CDR3, 42 bases, with the frame set at the first base. The germline V gene (reference sequence) gives CDR1 as SEHNR and CDR2 as FQNEAQ.